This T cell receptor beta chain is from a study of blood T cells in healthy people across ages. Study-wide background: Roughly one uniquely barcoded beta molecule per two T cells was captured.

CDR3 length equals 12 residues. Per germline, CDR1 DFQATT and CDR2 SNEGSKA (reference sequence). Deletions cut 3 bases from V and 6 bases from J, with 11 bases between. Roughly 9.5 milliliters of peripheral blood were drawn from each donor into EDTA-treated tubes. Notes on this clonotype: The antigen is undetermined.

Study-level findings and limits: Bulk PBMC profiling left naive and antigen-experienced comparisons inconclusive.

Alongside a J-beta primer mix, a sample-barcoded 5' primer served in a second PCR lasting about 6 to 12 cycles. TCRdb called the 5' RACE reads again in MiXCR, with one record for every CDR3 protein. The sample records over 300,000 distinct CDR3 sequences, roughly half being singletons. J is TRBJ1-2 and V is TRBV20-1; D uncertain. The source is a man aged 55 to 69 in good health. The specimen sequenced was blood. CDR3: CSASSSPNGYTF. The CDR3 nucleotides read TGCAGTGCTAGTAGTTCCCCAAATGGCTACACCTTC.